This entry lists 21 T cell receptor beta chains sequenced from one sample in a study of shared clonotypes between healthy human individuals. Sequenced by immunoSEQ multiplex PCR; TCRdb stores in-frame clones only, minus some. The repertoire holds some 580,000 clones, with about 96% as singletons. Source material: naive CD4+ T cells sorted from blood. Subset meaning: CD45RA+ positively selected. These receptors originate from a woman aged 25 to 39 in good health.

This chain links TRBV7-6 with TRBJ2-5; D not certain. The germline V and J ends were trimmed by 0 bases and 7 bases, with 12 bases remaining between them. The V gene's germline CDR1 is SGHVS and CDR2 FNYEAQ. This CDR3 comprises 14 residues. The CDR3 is CASSLARGVATQYF. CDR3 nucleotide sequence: TGTGCCAGCAGCTTAGCCCGTGGGGTTGCGACCCAGTACTTC.

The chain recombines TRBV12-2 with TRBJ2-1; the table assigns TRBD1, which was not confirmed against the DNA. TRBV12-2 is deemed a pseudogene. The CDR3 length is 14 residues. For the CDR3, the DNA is TGTGCAAGTCGCTTAAGTAGGACACTCAATGAGCAGTTCTTC. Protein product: CASRLSRTLNEQFF.

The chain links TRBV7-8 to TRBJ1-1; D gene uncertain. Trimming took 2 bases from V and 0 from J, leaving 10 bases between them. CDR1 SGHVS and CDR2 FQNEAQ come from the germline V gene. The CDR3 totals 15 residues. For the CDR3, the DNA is TGTGCCAGCAGCTTATTAGGTGGGTTGAACACTGAAGCTTTCTTT. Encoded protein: CASSLLGGLNTEAFF.

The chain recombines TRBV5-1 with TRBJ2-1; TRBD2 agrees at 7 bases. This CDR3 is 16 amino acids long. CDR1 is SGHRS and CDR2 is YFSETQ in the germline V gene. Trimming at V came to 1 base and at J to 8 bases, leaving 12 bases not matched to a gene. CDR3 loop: CASSLLGEGSTDEQFF. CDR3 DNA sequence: TGCGCCAGCAGCTTGTTAGGGGAGGGCTCTACAGATGAGCAGTTCTTC. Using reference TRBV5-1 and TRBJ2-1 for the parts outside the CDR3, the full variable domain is KAGVTQTPRYLIKTRGQQVTLSCSPISGHRSVSWYQQTPGQGLQFLFEYFSETQRNKGNFPGRFSGRQFSNSRSEMNVSTLELGDSALYLCASSLLGEGSTDEQFFGPGTRLTVL.

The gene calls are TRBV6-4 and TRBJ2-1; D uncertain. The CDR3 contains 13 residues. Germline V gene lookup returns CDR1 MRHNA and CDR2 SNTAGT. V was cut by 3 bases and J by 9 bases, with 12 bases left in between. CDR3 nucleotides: TGTGCCAGCAGTGAAGTGACCCTTGGTGAGCAGTTCTTC. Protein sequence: CASSEVTLGEQFF.

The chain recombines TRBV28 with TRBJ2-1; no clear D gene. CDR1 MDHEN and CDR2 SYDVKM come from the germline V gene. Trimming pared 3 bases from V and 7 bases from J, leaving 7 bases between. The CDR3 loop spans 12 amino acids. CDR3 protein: CASSFLANEQFF. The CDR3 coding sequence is TGTGCCAGCAGTTTTTTAGCAAATGAGCAGTTCTTC.

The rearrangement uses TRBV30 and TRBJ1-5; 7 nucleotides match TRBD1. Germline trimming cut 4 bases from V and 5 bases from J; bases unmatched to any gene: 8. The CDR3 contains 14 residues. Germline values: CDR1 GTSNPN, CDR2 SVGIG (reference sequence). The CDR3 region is CAWIETGPYQPQHF. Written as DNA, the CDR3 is TGTGCCTGGATTGAGACAGGGCCCTATCAGCCCCAGCATTTT.

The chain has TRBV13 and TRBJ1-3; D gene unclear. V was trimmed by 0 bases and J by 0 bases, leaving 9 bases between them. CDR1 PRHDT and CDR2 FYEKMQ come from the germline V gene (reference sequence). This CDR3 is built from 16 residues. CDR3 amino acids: CASSLGRFRSGNTIYF. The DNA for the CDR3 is TGTGCCAGCAGCTTAGGCCGGTTTCGCTCTGGAAACACCATATATTTT.

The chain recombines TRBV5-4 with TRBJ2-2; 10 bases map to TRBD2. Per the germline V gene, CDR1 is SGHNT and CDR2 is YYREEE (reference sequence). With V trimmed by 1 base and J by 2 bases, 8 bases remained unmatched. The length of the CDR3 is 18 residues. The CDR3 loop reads CASSLKWTSGYNTGELFF. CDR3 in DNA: TGTGCCAGCAGCTTGAAATGGACTAGCGGATATAACACCGGGGAGCTGTTTTTT.

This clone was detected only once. The CDR3 region has the DNA TGCGCCAGCAGCTTGGTCGGACAGGACACTGAAGCTTTCTTT. This sequence encodes CASSLVGQDTEAFF. V usage is TRBV5-1 and J usage is TRBJ1-1; TRBD1 matches at 7 bases. The germline V gene has CDR1 SGHRS and CDR2 YFSETQ. With V trimmed by 0 bases and J by 3 bases, 2 bases remained unmatched. The CDR3 is made up of 14 amino acids.

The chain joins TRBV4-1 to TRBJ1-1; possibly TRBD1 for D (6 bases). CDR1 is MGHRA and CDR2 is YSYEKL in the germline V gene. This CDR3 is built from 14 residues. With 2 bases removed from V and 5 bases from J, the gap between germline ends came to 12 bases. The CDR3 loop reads CASSQTGTLTEAFF. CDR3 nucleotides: TGCGCCAGCAGCCAAACCGGGACACTGACTGAAGCTTTCTTT.

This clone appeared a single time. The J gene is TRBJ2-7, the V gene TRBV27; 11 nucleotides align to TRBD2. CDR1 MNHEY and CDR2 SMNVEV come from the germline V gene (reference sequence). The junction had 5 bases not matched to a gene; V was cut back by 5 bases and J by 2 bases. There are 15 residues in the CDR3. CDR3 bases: TGTGCCAGCAGTCTAGGGACTAGCGGACCCTACGAGCAGTACTTC. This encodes CASSLGTSGPYEQYF.

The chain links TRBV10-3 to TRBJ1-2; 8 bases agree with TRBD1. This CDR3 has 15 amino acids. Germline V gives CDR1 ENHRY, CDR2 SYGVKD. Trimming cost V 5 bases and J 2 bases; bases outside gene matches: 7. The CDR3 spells CAISRQGTVNYGYTF. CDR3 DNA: TGTGCCATCAGTAGACAGGGGACAGTCAACTATGGCTACACCTTC.

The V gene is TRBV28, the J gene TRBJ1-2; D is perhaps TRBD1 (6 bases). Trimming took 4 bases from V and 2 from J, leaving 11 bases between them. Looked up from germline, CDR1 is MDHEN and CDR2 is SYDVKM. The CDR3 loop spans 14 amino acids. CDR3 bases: TGTGCCAGCAGTTACTCCAGGGGAAACTATGGCTACACCTTC. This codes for CASSYSRGNYGYTF.

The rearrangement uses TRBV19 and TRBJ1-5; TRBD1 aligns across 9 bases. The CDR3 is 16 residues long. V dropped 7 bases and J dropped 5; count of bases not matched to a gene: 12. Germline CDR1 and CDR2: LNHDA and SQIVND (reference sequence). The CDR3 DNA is TGTGCCAGTACCCCTCCGGACAGGGGTTTTTATCAGCCCCAGCATTTT. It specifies CASTPPDRGFYQPQHF.

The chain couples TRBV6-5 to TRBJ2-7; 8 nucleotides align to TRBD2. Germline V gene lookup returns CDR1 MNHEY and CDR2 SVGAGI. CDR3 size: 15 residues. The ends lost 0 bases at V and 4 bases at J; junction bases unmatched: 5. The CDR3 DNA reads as TGTGCCAGCAGTTACTCGAGCGGGAGCGGGTACGAGCAGTACTTC. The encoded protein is CASSYSSGSGYEQYF.

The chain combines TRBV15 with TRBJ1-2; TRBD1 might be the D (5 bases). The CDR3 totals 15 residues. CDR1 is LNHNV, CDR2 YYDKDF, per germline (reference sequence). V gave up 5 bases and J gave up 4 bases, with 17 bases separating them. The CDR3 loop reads CATSPRDGLSYGYTF. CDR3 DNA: TGTGCCACCAGCCCCCGGGACGGTCTATCCTATGGCTACACCTTC.

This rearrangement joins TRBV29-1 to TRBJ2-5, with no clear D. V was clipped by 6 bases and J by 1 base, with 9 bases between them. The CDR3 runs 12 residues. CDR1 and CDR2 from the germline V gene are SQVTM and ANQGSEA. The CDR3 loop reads CSVSESQETQYF. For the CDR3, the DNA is TGCAGCGTATCAGAATCCCAAGAGACCCAGTACTTC.

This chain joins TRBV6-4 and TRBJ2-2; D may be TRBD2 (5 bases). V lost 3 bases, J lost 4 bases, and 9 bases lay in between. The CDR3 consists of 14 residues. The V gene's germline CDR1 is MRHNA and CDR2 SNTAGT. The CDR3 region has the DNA TGTGCCAGCAGTGAGAGTCGGGGCACCGGGGAGCTGTTTTTT. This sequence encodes CASSESRGTGELFF.

The CDR3 reads CATSRVGGNQPQHF. CDR3 DNA: TGTGCCACCAGCAGAGTAGGGGGGAATCAGCCCCAGCATTTT. V gene TRBV15 combines with J gene TRBJ1-5, with D possibly TRBD1 on 6 matching bases. CDR1 and CDR2 from the germline V gene are LNHNV and YYDKDF (reference sequence). V was trimmed by 1 base and J by 4 bases, leaving 8 bases between them. This CDR3 has 14 residues.

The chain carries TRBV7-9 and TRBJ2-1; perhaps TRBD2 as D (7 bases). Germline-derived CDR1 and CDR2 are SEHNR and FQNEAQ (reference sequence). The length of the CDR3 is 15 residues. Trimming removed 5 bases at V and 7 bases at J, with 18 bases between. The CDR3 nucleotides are TGTGCCAGCAGCCATAGAATACAGGGAGGGAATGAGCAGTTCTTC. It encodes CASSHRIQGGNEQFF.